This T cell receptor (beta chain) is drawn from a study of human T cells and chemical hapten exposure. The study's findings and limits: Unchanged with DPC sensitization were TCRs above 1 in 1000 frequency. There were significantly more large CDR3 similarity clusters among expanded TCRs than among controls.

Germline V gives CDR1 SEHNR, CDR2 FQNEAQ (reference sequence). Between the trimmed V and J ends, which lost 5 bases and 0 bases, there was a span of 12 bases. This CDR3 is built from 15 residues. Turning to this clonotype: The antigen remains undetermined.

Time point here: patch test 3, about 24 weeks after DPC sensitization. The treatment: therapeutic diphenylcyclopropenone sensitization with weekly scalp DPC. The library gave individual cDNA molecules unique molecular identifiers. TCRdb used MiXCR to reprocess the RACE reads, holding one entry per CDR3 protein. The sample lists roughly 53,000 distinct CDR3 sequences, approximately 9.9% occurring once. Sequencing used whole blood, obtained in connection with sensitization to the hapten diphenylcyclopropenone (DPC). This sequence originates from a woman in her thirties or forties with alopecia areata. Some clones in this sample may be carry-over from other donors' samples. The chain employs TRBV7-9 and TRBJ2-3; unclear D gene. CDR3 in amino acids: CASSRTVSSTDTQYF. CDR3 coding DNA: TGTGCCAGCAGCCGCACAGTGTCCAGCACAGATACGCAGTATTTT.